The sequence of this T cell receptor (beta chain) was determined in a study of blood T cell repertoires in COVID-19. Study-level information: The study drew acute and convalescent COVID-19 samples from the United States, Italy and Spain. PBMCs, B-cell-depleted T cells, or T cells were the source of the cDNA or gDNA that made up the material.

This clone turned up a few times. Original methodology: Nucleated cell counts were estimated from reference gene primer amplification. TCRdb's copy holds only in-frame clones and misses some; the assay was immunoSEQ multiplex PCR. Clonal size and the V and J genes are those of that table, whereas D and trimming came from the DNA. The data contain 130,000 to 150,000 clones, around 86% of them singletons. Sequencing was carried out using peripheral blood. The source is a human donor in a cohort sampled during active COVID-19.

CDR3 nucleotide sequence: TGTGCCAGCAGTTACTCGGGGGGTTTGAATGAAGCTTTCTTT. Its translation: CASSYSGGLNEAFF. The chain couples TRBV6-5 to TRBJ1-1; tentatively, D is TRBD1 (5 bases). Trimming took 0 bases from V and 7 from J, leaving 12 bases between them. The CDR3 consists of 14 residues. Germline V gives CDR1 MNHEY, CDR2 SVGAGI.